This TCR beta chain was observed in a study of cytomegalovirus exposure and HLA in healthy donors. For the study at large: According to later analysis, the same platform produced the roughly 110 validation and several hundred first-cohort repertoires. Overall study findings and caveats: A classifier reportedly called cytomegalovirus status with high sensitivity and specificity.

The table lists this clone with a few counts. Its matching antigen is unknown. The V and J ends lost 5 bases and 10 bases respectively, with 14 bases between them. In germline, CDR1 is LNHDA, CDR2 SQIVND (reference sequence). The CDR3 consists of 12 residues. Clones were sequenced by immunoSEQ multiplex PCR, and TCRdb holds only the in-frame ones, with some missing. The sample holds about 200,000 clones, around 88% seen once. The rearrangement joins TRBV19 to TRBJ1-1; tentatively, D is TRBD1 (6 bases). The specimen sequenced was PBMCs. This TCR came from a woman aged 18-29 years in good health and CMV-seronegative. The CDR3 sequence: CASSARGAGAFF. The CDR3 DNA sequence: TGTGCCAGTAGTGCCCGGGGGGCTGGAGCTTTCTTT. Based on the CDR3 plus reference TRBV19 and TRBJ1-1, the full variable domain is DGGITQSPKYLFRKEGQNVTLSCEQNLNHDAMYWYRQDPGQGLRLIYYSQIVNDFQKGDIAEGYSVSREKKESFPLTVTSAQKNPTAFYLCASSARGAGAFFGQGTRLTVV.